Shown below are 15 T cell receptor beta chains from a single sample sequenced in a study of cytomegalovirus exposure and HLA in healthy donors. 60 Vbeta and 13 Jbeta primers were used in PCR. Produced via immunoSEQ multiplex PCR; TCRdb's table is partial and in-frame only. The sample lists over 120,000 clones, 82% occurring once. Sequencing was carried out using PBMCs. Every receptor here comes from a woman aged 60-75 years in good health and CMV-seropositive.

This clone occurred once. CDR3 DNA sequence: TGTGCCAGCAGCGAAAAGGGGGGGCACACAGATACGCAGTATTTT. This gives the protein CASSEKGGHTDTQYF. This rearrangement joins TRBV5-4 to TRBJ2-3, with D perhaps matching TRBD2 (7 bases). The CDR3 is 15 residues long. V gave up 4 bases and J gave up 2 bases, with 14 bases separating them. Germline CDR1 is SGHNT and CDR2 is YYREEE (reference sequence).

Concerning this clone itself: A junction end diverges from the germline sequence, so it may reflect a read error. Other DNA sequences in this specimen translate into the identical CDR3. The V call is TRBV7-9, the J call TRBJ2-7; TRBD1 might be the D (6 bases). The germline gives CDR1 SEHNR, CDR2 FQNEAQ (reference sequence). The CDR3 is 14 residues long. The CDR3 coding sequence is TGCGCCAGCAGCTTAGTACAGGGCCCCTACGAGCAGTACTTC. Translating gives CASSLVQGPYEQYF.

This clone was picked up a small number of times. The CDR3 loop is CASSQAQGAEAFF. Here the CDR3 DNA reads TGCGCCAGCAGCCAAGCCCAGGGCGCTGAAGCTTTCTTT. This sequence joins TRBV4-1 and TRBJ1-1, with D possibly TRBD1 on 5 matching bases. CDR3 length: 13 amino acids. V dropped 1 base and J dropped 6 bases, with 9 bases sitting between them. Germline loops: CDR1 MGHRA, CDR2 YSYEKL.

V is TRBV6-5 and J is TRBJ2-7, with D perhaps matching TRBD2 (6 bases). Germline V gives CDR1 MNHEY, CDR2 SVGAGI. Trimming took off 6 bases at V and 5 bases at J, with 17 bases between the two ends. The CDR3 runs 14 residues. The CDR3 reads CASRRGTRVDEQYF. The CDR3 nucleotides are TGTGCCAGCAGACGAGGGACTCGCGTTGACGAGCAGTACTTC.

This chain connects TRBV19 to TRBJ2-1; 8 bases agree with TRBD2. J gave up 3 bases and V 5 bases, and 6 bases lay outside the gene matches. Germline CDR1 is LNHDA and CDR2 is SQIVND (reference sequence). The CDR3 is 15 amino acids. As DNA, the CDR3 is TGTGCCAGTAGTCTCACGGGAGGGAGCTACAATGAGCAGTTCTTC. As protein: CASSLTGGSYNEQFF.

The chain is built from TRBV27 and TRBJ2-3; possibly TRBD1 for D (6 bases). The V and J ends lost 3 bases and 5 bases respectively, with 21 bases between them. The CDR3 runs to 17 residues. The germline gives CDR1 MNHEY, CDR2 SMNVEV (reference sequence). In DNA form, the CDR3 reads TGTGCCAGCAGTTTGAGAAATAGCAGGGGTCATCTAGATACGCAGTATTTT. Translating it yields CASSLRNSRGHLDTQYF.

V is TRBV7-2 and J is TRBJ2-3, with TRBD2 identical over 9 bases. CDR3 size: 14 residues. Germline V gene lookup returns CDR1 SGHTA and CDR2 FQGNSA. The V and J ends lost 5 bases and 2 bases, in that order; junction bases with no gene match: 2. The CDR3 protein is CASSEGLATDTQYF. The CDR3 bases are TGTGCCAGCAGCGAGGGACTAGCCACAGATACGCAGTATTTT.

V is TRBV5-4 and J is TRBJ2-2, with D unresolved. The CDR3 contains 15 residues. Germline-derived CDR1 and CDR2 are SGHNT and YYREEE (reference sequence). Trimming stripped 4 bases from V and 7 bases from J, with 17 bases between. CDR3 in DNA: TGTGCCAGCAGCAGCCGGGTCCAGACGTTCGGGGAGCTGTTTTTT. Its protein product is CASSSRVQTFGELFF. Combining the CDR3 with reference TRBV5-4 and TRBJ2-2 gives the whole variable domain ETGVTQSPTHLIKTRGQQVTLRCSSQSGHNTVSWYQQALGQGPQFIFQYYREEENGRGNFPPRFSGLQFPNYSSELNVNALELDDSALYLCASSSRVQTFGELFFGEGSRLTVL.

The chain is built from TRBV5-1 and TRBJ2-5, with D maybe TRBD1 (6 bases). V lost 4 bases and J 0 bases, leaving 10 bases between the germline ends. The germline V gene encodes CDR1 SGHRS and CDR2 YFSETQ. The CDR3 has 14 residues. DNA of the CDR3: TGCGCCAGCAGCCTCCGGACAGACCAAGAGACCCAGTACTTC. Protein product: CASSLRTDQETQYF.

J is TRBJ2-2 and V is TRBV27, with D unresolved. The CDR3 covers 13 residues. Germline V CDR1 and CDR2: MNHEY, SMNVEV (reference sequence). V dropped 2 bases and J dropped 6 bases, with 7 bases sitting between them. The CDR3 coding sequence is TGTGCCAGCAGTTTACGGGTTTCCGGGGAGCTGTTTTTT. Translated, it gives CASSLRVSGELFF.

The rearrangement links TRBV28 to TRBJ1-5; 10 nucleotides agree with TRBD1. The length of the CDR3 is 14 residues. V shed 8 bases and J 7 bases; nucleotides not matched to a gene: 8. The germline V gene encodes CDR1 MDHEN and CDR2 SYDVKM. The CDR3: CASRTGGGSQPQHF. For the CDR3, the DNA is TGTGCCAGCCGGACAGGGGGAGGGAGCCAGCCCCAGCATTTT. Variable domain in full (rest from reference TRBV28 and TRBJ1-5): DVKVTQSSRYLVKRTGEKVFLECVQDMDHENMFWYRQDPGLGLRLIYFSYDVKMKEKGDIPEGYSVSREKKERFSLILESASTNQTSMYLCASRTGGGSQPQHFGDGTRLSIL.

The chain employs TRBV13 and TRBJ1-2, with 8 bases lining up with TRBD1. There are 15 residues in the CDR3. Germline loops: CDR1 PRHDT, CDR2 FYEKMQ (reference sequence). With 5 bases clipped from V and 2 bases from J, the junction kept 7 bases outside the gene matches. The CDR3 spells CASSQLGQANYGYTF. In nucleotides, the CDR3 is TGTGCCAGCAGCCAGTTGGGACAGGCGAACTATGGCTACACCTTC.

CDR3 residues: CASDQGANYGYTF. DNA of the CDR3: TGTGCCAGCGACCAGGGGGCGAACTATGGCTACACCTTC. The chain has TRBV28 and TRBJ1-2, with 8 bases identical to TRBD1. The CDR3 is 13 amino acids. V lost 8 bases to trimming and J lost 2 bases; unmatched junction nucleotides: 4. CDR1 and CDR2 (germline): MDHEN, SYDVKM.

This sequence joins TRBV4-2 and TRBJ2-3; D perhaps matches TRBD2 (5 bases). V was clipped by 1 base and J by 6 bases, with 14 bases between them. Germline lookup yields CDR1 LGHNA and CDR2 YNFKEQ. The CDR3 sequence is 15 residues long. CDR3: CASSQAAGVRDTQYF. CDR3 in DNA: TGTGCCAGCAGCCAAGCAGCCGGGGTCCGGGATACGCAGTATTTT.

The CDR3 nucleotides read TGTGCCAGCAGTGAGGTCAGCTCCTACAATGAGCAGTTCTTC. Residues: CASSEVSSYNEQFF. The V gene is TRBV2, the J gene TRBJ2-1; D gene unclear. This CDR3 has 14 residues. Looked up from germline, CDR1 is SNHLY and CDR2 is FYNNEI. V was trimmed by 3 bases and J by 0 bases, leaving 6 bases between them.